The next 15 T cell receptor beta chains were all read from a single sample in a study of CD8+ T cells in alopecia areata. Treatment reported: oral pan-JAK inhibitor, 5-10 mg twice daily. Sequencing used cDNA as its template, made by extracting RNA and reverse transcribing it. Clones were sequenced by immunoSEQ multiplex PCR, and TCRdb holds only the in-frame ones, with some missing. The sample contains about 200,000 clones, around two fifths of which appear only once. The material sequenced was CD4+ T cells sorted from blood, taken between weeks 30 and 35, from a patient treated with tofacitinib. Receptors originate from a human donor with alopecia areata.

The chain combines TRBV4-1 with TRBJ1-5; TRBD1 agrees at 10 bases. Looked up from germline, CDR1 is MGHRA and CDR2 is YSYEKL. The CDR3 is 16 residues long. V was pared by 0 bases and J by 6 bases, with 5 bases of the junction left unmatched. This chain's CDR3 is CASSQEGQGGGQPQHF. The CDR3 bases are TGCGCCAGCAGCCAAGAAGGACAGGGGGGAGGTCAGCCCCAGCATTTT.

In regard to this clone: Other DNA sequences in the sample encode the same CDR3. The chain joins TRBV29-1 to TRBJ2-3; D gene uncertain. V was pared by 6 bases and J by 3 bases, with 4 bases between. Germline V lookup: CDR1 SQVTM, CDR2 ANQGSEA. This CDR3 region has 10 residues. CDR3 amino acids: CSVETDTQYF. The CDR3 coding sequence is TGCAGCGTCGAGACAGATACGCAGTATTTT.

The rearrangement links TRBV13 to TRBJ1-2; no definite D call. Germline values: CDR1 PRHDT, CDR2 FYEKMQ (reference sequence). Deletions cut 0 bases from V and 3 bases from J, with 14 bases between. The CDR3 is 16 residues long. CDR3 coding DNA: TGTGCCAGCAGCTTAGGGTCCGCCCTGCGCCACTATGGCTACACCTTC. This gives the protein CASSLGSALRHYGYTF.

The chain employs TRBV29-1 and TRBJ1-1; D is uncertain. This CDR3 has 14 residues. Trimming pared 4 bases from V and 1 base from J, leaving 13 bases between. Germline V gene lookup returns CDR1 SQVTM and CDR2 ANQGSEA. As DNA, the CDR3 is TGCAGCGTTGGGAGCGCTCTTGAGAACACTGAAGCTTTCTTT. Its protein product is CSVGSALENTEAFF. Full variable domain (outside the CDR3, taken from reference TRBV29-1 and TRBJ1-1): SAVISQKPSRDICQRGTSLTIQCQVDSQVTMMFWYRQQPGQSLTLIATANQGSEATYESGFVIDKFPISRPNLTFSTLTVSNMSPEDSSIYLCSVGSALENTEAFFGQGTRLTVV.

This clone was found a few times. This rearrangement joins TRBV7-9 to TRBJ2-2, with D unresolved. The CDR3 has 16 amino acids. Germline V gene data show CDR1 as SEHNR and CDR2 as FQNEAQ (reference sequence). Trimming pared 5 bases from V and 6 bases from J, leaving 19 bases between. The CDR3 reads CASSPPPGRPAGELFF. The CDR3 nucleotides read TGTGCCAGCAGCCCACCCCCAGGCCGACCGGCCGGGGAGCTGTTTTTT.

This clone was counted a single time. The V and J genes are TRBV7-9 and TRBJ2-1; 9 bases agree with TRBD1. The germline gives CDR1 SEHNR, CDR2 FQNEAQ (reference sequence). The CDR3 totals 14 residues. The trim removed 5 bases at V and 4 bases at J, leaving 3 bases unmatched. The CDR3 nucleotides read TGTGCCAGCAGCCGGGACAGGGATTACAATGAGCAGTTCTTC. This gives the protein CASSRDRDYNEQFF. The entire variable domain, with the rest obtained from reference TRBV7-9 and TRBJ2-1, is as follows: DTGVSQNPRHKITKRGQNVTFRCDPISEHNRLYWYRQTLGQGPEFLTYFQNEAQLEKSRLLSDRFSAERPKGSFSTLEIQRTEQGDSAMYLCASSRDRDYNEQFFGPGTRLTVL.

The chain recombines TRBV4-1 with TRBJ2-7, with TRBD2 matching 7 bases. Germline values: CDR1 MGHRA, CDR2 YSYEKL. J lost 2 bases, V lost 4 bases, and 8 bases had no gene match. CDR3 length equals 15 residues. This CDR3 reads CASSPLWAGAYEQYF. The CDR3 nucleotides read TGCGCCAGCAGCCCCCTCTGGGCGGGAGCCTACGAGCAGTACTTC.

The rearrangement links TRBV6-1 to TRBJ2-7; D unclear. CDR3 size: 12 residues. Germline V gives CDR1 MNHNS, CDR2 SASEGT. Trimming stripped 3 bases from V and 4 bases from J, with 7 bases between. CDR3 nucleotide sequence: TGTGCCAGCAGTGACAGAAAATACGAGCAGTACTTC. It is translated as CASSDRKYEQYF.

This chain uses TRBV7-2 with TRBJ2-1; D possibly corresponds to TRBD2 (7 bases). Germline loops: CDR1 SGHTA, CDR2 FQGNSA. V was trimmed by 1 base and J by 4 bases, leaving 14 bases between them. The CDR3 runs 16 residues. CDR3 in amino acids: CASSLVSGGGYNEQFF. The CDR3 coding sequence is TGTGCCAGCAGCTTAGTTTCGGGGGGCGGATACAATGAGCAGTTCTTC.

CDR3 loop: CASSPKRGFGELFF. CDR3 bases: TGTGCCAGCAGCCCCAAACGGGGTTTCGGGGAGCTGTTTTTT. The chain couples TRBV7-9 to TRBJ2-2; TRBD2 is a possible D gene (5 bases). The CDR3 sequence is 14 residues long. Trimming shortened V by 5 bases and J by 7 bases, and 14 bases separated the two germline ends. Germline loops: CDR1 SEHNR, CDR2 FQNEAQ (reference sequence).

This clone was counted ten times or more. J is TRBJ1-2 and V is TRBV30, with a weak D call TRBD1 (6 bases). The germline gives CDR1 GTSNPN, CDR2 SVGIG (reference sequence). This CDR3 contains 13 residues. V lost 3 bases and J lost 5, with 13 bases in between. The CDR3 is CAWRSQGLYGYTF. In DNA form, the CDR3 reads TGTGCCTGGAGATCCCAGGGGCTTTATGGCTACACCTTC.

The chain recombines TRBV4-2 with TRBJ2-7; 14 nucleotides line up with TRBD2. Losses at the gene ends were 3 bases for V and 7 bases for J; bases not matched to a gene: 11. This CDR3 comprises 17 residues. Germline V gene data show CDR1 as LGHNA and CDR2 as YNFKEQ. CDR3 nucleotides: TGTGCCAGCAGCCAGAGTGTGACTAGCGGGAGGGCGAGAGAGCAGTACTTC. This gives the protein CASSQSVTSGRAREQYF.

This chain connects TRBV5-1 to TRBJ2-1; TRBD1 might be the D (6 bases). The length of the CDR3 is 17 residues. CDR1 is SGHRS, CDR2 YFSETQ, per germline. V lost 0 bases, J lost 0 bases, and 13 bases lay in between. The CDR3 nucleotides read TGCGCCAGCAGCTTGGGACAGGCAAGGAGCTCCTACAATGAGCAGTTCTTC. Amino acids: CASSLGQARSSYNEQFF. The complete variable domain, with remaining parts taken from reference TRBV5-1 and TRBJ2-1, reads KAGVTQTPRYLIKTRGQQVTLSCSPISGHRSVSWYQQTPGQGLQFLFEYFSETQRNKGNFPGRFSGRQFSNSRSEMNVSTLELGDSALYLCASSLGQARSSYNEQFFGPGTRLTVL.

The chain is built from TRBV9 and TRBJ2-2, with D possibly TRBD1 on 6 matching bases. The CDR3 consists of 14 residues. Trimming stripped 3 bases from V and 4 bases from J, with 10 bases between. The germline gives CDR1 SGDLS, CDR2 YYNGEE. Here the CDR3 DNA reads TGTGCCAGCAGCGACAGGGCGGCCACCGGGGAGCTGTTTTTT. It encodes CASSDRAATGELFF. Supplemented by reference TRBV9 and TRBJ2-2, the full variable domain reads DSGVTQTPKHLITATGQRVTLRCSPRSGDLSVYWYQQSLDQGLQFLIQYYNGEERAKGNILERFSAQQFPDLHSELNLSSLELGDSALYFCASSDRAATGELFFGEGSRLTVL.

This clone appeared a few times. This chain's CDR3 is CASSVGPGKETQYF. CDR3 sequence (DNA): TGTGCCAGCAGCGTGGGACCTGGAAAAGAGACCCAGTACTTC. This chain uses TRBV9 with TRBJ2-5; either TRBD1 or TRBD2 may supply D (5 bases each). CDR1 and CDR2 from the germline V gene are SGDLS and YYNGEE. Trimming took 2 bases from V and 3 from J, leaving 11 bases between them. This CDR3 has 14 amino acids.